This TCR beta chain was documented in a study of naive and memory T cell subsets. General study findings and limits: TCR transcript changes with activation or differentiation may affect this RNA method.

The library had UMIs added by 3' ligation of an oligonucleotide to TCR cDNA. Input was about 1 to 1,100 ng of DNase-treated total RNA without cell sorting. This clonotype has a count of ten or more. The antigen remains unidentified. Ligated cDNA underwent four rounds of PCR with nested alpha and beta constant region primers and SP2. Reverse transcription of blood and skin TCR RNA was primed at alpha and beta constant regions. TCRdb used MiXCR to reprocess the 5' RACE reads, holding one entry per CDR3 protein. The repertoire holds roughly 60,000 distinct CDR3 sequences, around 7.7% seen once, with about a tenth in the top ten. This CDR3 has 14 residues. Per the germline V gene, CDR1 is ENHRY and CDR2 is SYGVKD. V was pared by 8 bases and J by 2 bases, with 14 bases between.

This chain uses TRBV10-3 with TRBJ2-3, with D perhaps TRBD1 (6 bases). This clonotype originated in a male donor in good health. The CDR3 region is CAIGGRVPTDTQYF. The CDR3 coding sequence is TGTGCCATCGGGGGCAGGGTCCCCACAGATACGCAGTATTTT.